A single T cell receptor beta chain is shown here with its context. Its antigen is not identified. A single record per CDR3 protein comes from TCRdb applying MiXCR to the 5' RACE reads. The data show over 95,000 distinct CDR3 sequences, roughly 15% seen once. The length of the CDR3 is 14 residues. V lost 4 bases and J lost 5, with 11 bases in between. The sample belongs to a study of early T cells in non-severe SARS-CoV-2 infection. Study-wide results and caveats: VDJdb-based matching was biased toward anti-spike CD8 responses and missed private and CD4 specificities.

V usage is TRBV12-3 or TRBV12-4 and J usage is TRBJ1-4; no firm D call. The TCR sequence derives from an adult who was a healthcare worker with PCR-confirmed SARS-CoV-2 infection or an uninfected control (not recorded which). Sequencing input: whole blood. CDR3 nucleotide sequence: TGTGCCAGCAGTTCCTGGCGGAGGAATGAAAAACTGTTTTTT. As protein: CASSSWRRNEKLFF.